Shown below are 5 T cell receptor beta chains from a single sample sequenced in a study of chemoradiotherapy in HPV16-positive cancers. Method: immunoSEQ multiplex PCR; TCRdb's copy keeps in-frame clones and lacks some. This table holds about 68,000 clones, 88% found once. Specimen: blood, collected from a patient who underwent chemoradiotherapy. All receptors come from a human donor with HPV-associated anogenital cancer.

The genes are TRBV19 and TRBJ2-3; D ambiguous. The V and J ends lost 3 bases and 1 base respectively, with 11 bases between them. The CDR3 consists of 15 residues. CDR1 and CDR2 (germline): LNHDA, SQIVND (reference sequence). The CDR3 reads CASSIVFRGTDTQYF. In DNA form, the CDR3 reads TGTGCCAGTAGTATCGTCTTTAGAGGCACAGATACGCAGTATTTT. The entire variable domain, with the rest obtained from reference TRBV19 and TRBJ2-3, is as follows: DGGITQSPKYLFRKEGQNVTLSCEQNLNHDAMYWYRQDPGQGLRLIYYSQIVNDFQKGDIAEGYSVSREKKESFPLTVTSAQKNPTAFYLCASSIVFRGTDTQYFGPGTRLTVL.

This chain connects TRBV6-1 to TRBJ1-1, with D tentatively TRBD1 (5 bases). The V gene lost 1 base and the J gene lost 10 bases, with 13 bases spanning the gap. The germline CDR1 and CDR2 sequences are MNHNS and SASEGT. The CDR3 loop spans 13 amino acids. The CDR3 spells CASSEEPGAGAFF. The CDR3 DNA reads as TGTGCCAGCAGTGAAGAGCCCGGGGCTGGAGCTTTCTTT.

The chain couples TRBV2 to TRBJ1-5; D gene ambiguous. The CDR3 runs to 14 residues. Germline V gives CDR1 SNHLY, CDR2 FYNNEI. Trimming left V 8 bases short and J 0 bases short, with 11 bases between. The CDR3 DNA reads TGTGCCAGCGGAAGGGATTTTAGCAATCAGCCCCAGCATTTT. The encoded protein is CASGRDFSNQPQHF.

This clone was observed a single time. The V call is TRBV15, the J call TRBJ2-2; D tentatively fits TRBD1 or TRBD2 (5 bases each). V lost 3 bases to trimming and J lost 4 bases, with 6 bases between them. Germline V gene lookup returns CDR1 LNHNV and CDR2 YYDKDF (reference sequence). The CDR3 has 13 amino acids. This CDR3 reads CATSRGVTGELFF. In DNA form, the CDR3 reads TGTGCCACCAGCAGGGGGGTCACCGGGGAGCTGTTTTTT.

This CDR3 reads CASSHGDTPYEQYF. The DNA for the CDR3 is TGTGCCAGCTCACACGGGGACACCCCCTACGAGCAGTACTTC. The J gene is TRBJ2-7, the V gene TRBV18; tentatively, D is TRBD1 (6 bases). Trimming took 4 bases from V and 2 from J, leaving 12 bases between them. The CDR3 spans 14 residues. Per germline, CDR1 KGHSH and CDR2 LQKENI.